This note documents a single T cell receptor beta chain sequence. The sample belongs to a study of shared clonotypes between healthy human individuals. Study overall: Ranging from 18 to 49 in age, donors were two women and a few men.

The authors ran the assay at deep level. This table comes from immunoSEQ multiplex PCR, and its TCRdb copy is limited to in-frame clones, with some not included. The repertoire consists of around 430,000 clones, with around 79% occurring once and the leading ten covering less than 15%. The sequence derives from a woman aged 40 to 55 in good health. Some clones in this sample may be carry-over from other donors' samples. Sequenced input: PBMCs.

The CDR3 region is CAIGTRDGDYGYTF. The CDR3 DNA reads TGTGCCATCGGGACCCGGGACGGAGACTATGGCTACACCTTC. The chain links TRBV10-3 to TRBJ1-2; tentatively, D is TRBD1 (5 bases). From germline, CDR1 is ENHRY and CDR2 SYGVKD. This CDR3 comprises 14 residues. Deletions cut 8 bases from V and 3 bases from J, with 16 bases between.